This T cell receptor (beta chain) was sequenced during a study of CD4+ T cells in melanoma. TCRdb's table, derived via immunoSEQ multiplex PCR, lists solely in-frame clones and lacks some. Of approximately 110,000 clones in the sample, over 80% were seen once. Study-wide points: CD8+ T cell, macrophage and B cell function reportedly correlated with neoantigen-specific CD4+ T cells. Reportedly, melanoma neoantigen-specific CD4+ T cells showed varied differentiation states.

A note on this clone: Its specificity is unknown.

The specimen was peripheral blood. This TCR derives from a human donor with melanoma.

The CDR3 loop reads CASSIAAAGQARYTQYF. DNA for the CDR3: TGTGCCAGTAGTATAGCCGCCGCGGGGCAAGCAAGGTATACGCAGTATTTT. V gene TRBV19 combines with J gene TRBJ2-3; perhaps TRBD2 as D (6 bases). Trimming shortened V by 1 base and J by 7 bases, and 21 bases separated the two germline ends. The CDR3 totals 17 residues. Germline V gene sequence: CDR1 LNHDA, CDR2 SQIVND (reference sequence).